A single sample gave rise to the 21 T cell receptor beta chains below, sequenced in a study of T-cell reconstitution after alpha-beta-depleted transplantation in children. Unique molecular identifiers were used to barcode this TCRbeta library. TCRdb reprocessed the PCR reads with MiXCR, giving one entry per CDR3 protein. In the table there are about 200,000 distinct CDR3 sequences, 17% of which are singletons. The sample here was PBMCs, mostly from graft donor cells, taken 360 days after TCRalphabeta/CD19-depleted stem cell transplant. The receptors were gathered from a male patient between 2 and 9 years old who had a stem cell transplant for acute lymphoblastic leukemia, so the T cells may come from the graft donor.

This clonotype has ten or more counts. This chain links TRBV6-2 or TRBV6-3 with TRBJ2-7; TRBD1 might be the D (6 bases). Germline V gene lookup returns CDR1 MNHEY and CDR2 SVGEGT. The ends were cut back, 6 bases at V and 2 bases at J, with 17 bases in the middle. CDR3 length equals 15 residues. The CDR3 sequence is CASRTGTRAPYEQYF. Here the CDR3 DNA reads TGTGCCAGCAGAACCGGGACAAGGGCCCCCTACGAGCAGTACTTC.

This clonotype was counted only a few times. This chain joins TRBV29-1 and TRBJ2-5; no firm D call. Trimming cost V 4 bases and J 4 bases, with 10 bases left between them. This CDR3 is built from 12 residues. Per the germline V gene, CDR1 is SQVTM and CDR2 is ANQGSEA. The chain's CDR3 is CSVVQLGETQYF. CDR3 bases: TGCAGCGTTGTCCAGTTGGGAGAGACCCAGTACTTC.

This clonotype came up many times. The rearrangement uses TRBV12-3 or TRBV12-4 and TRBJ2-2, with TRBD2 matching 7 bases. CDR3 length equals 16 residues. The junction had 8 bases not matched to a gene; V was cut back by 3 bases and J by 4 bases. The DNA of the CDR3 is TGTGCCAGCAGTTTTAACGGCGGGGGACCCACCGGGGAGCTGTTTTTT. Translated: CASSFNGGGPTGELFF.

The rearrangement uses TRBV20-1 and TRBJ2-3; 10 bases line up with TRBD2. Germline CDR1 reads DFQATT; CDR2 reads SNEGSKA (reference sequence). The CDR3 has 15 amino acids. With 5 bases clipped from V and 4 bases from J, the junction kept 9 bases outside the gene matches. CDR3 bases: TGCAGTGCTGGATCTTCTAGCGGGAGTTCAGATACGCAGTATTTT. Its translation is CSAGSSSGSSDTQYF.

This clonotype came up a few times. The chain's CDR3 is CASSSGLADFQETQYF. The CDR3 DNA sequence: TGTGCCAGCAGTTCGGGACTAGCGGACTTCCAAGAGACCCAGTACTTC. The chain joins TRBV12-3 or TRBV12-4 to TRBJ2-5; 11 nucleotides agree with TRBD2. The CDR3 covers 16 residues. Trimming removed 4 bases from V and 1 base from J; junction bases left unmatched: 5.

This clonotype came up a few times. The chain links TRBV5-1 to TRBJ1-4; no firm D call. This CDR3 region has 14 residues. V lost 6 bases, J lost 4 bases, and 13 bases lay in between. Germline V gives CDR1 SGHRS, CDR2 YFSETQ. CDR3 sequence reads: CASTNWGFNEKLFF. CDR3 sequence (DNA): TGCGCCAGCACCAACTGGGGTTTTAATGAAAAACTGTTTTTT.

CDR3: CASSTDGGTYNEQFF. In nucleotides, the CDR3 is TGCGCCAGCAGCACCGACGGGGGGACCTACAATGAGCAGTTCTTC. This rearrangement joins TRBV5-1 to TRBJ2-1, with 7 bases aligning to TRBD2. Looked up from germline, CDR1 is SGHRS and CDR2 is YFSETQ. CDR3 length: 15 residues. V lost 4 bases, J lost 2 bases, and 6 bases stayed unmatched. Supplemented by reference TRBV5-1 and TRBJ2-1, the full variable domain reads KAGVTQTPRYLIKTRGQQVTLSCSPISGHRSVSWYQQTPGQGLQFLFEYFSETQRNKGNFPGRFSGRQFSNSRSEMNVSTLELGDSALYLCASSTDGGTYNEQFFGPGTRLTVL.

This clonotype is a singleton in its sample. The junction departs from the called germline gene at one end, perhaps through a read error. This chain joins TRBV6-1 and TRBJ2-7, with D unclear. Germline-derived CDR1 and CDR2 are MNHNS and SASEGT. This CDR3 has 13 amino acids. CDR3 in DNA: TGTACCAGCACCCAAGGTAGACTCCAGCTTGTGTACTTC. Its translation is CTSTQGRLQLVYF.

This clonotype was picked up a small number of times. V is TRBV2 and J is TRBJ2-7; D not certain. The CDR3 runs 14 residues. Germline CDR1 and CDR2: SNHLY and FYNNEI. V lost 8 bases and J 6 bases, leaving 20 bases between the germline ends. The CDR3 sequence: CASFHRVRTREQYF. As DNA, the CDR3 is TGTGCCAGCTTCCACCGGGTCAGAACCCGCGAGCAGTACTTC.

The gene calls are TRBV9 and TRBJ1-1, with D unclear. This CDR3 has 12 residues. Germline values: CDR1 SGDLS, CDR2 YYNGEE. V was trimmed by 0 bases and J by 7 bases, leaving 7 bases between them. As DNA, the CDR3 is TGTGCCAGCAGCGTAGCTTACGGTGAAGCTTTCTTT. Residues: CASSVAYGEAFF.

The sample holds a few counts of this clonotype. V and J are TRBV6-2 or TRBV6-3 and TRBJ2-3; 10 bases agree with TRBD1. CDR3 length: 18 residues. Looked up from germline, CDR1 is MNHEY and CDR2 is SVGEGT. The J segment lost 2 bases and the V segment lost 6 bases, leaving 14 bases of the junction unmatched. The CDR3 is CASSLLPGQGKITDTQYF. The CDR3 bases are TGTGCCAGCAGCCTATTACCGGGACAGGGGAAAATCACAGATACGCAGTATTTT.

V is TRBV5-1 and J is TRBJ1-1, with unresolved D. This CDR3 has 12 amino acids. Between the trimmed V and J ends, which lost 2 bases and 3 bases, there was a span of 5 bases. Germline lookup yields CDR1 SGHRS and CDR2 YFSETQ. The CDR3 coding sequence is TGCGCCAGCAGCTTAACGGACACTGAAGCTTTCTTT. It encodes CASSLTDTEAFF.

This clonotype has more than one count but fewer than ten. The chain recombines TRBV29-1 with TRBJ1-1, with 9 bases aligning to TRBD1. Trimming at V came to 7 bases and at J to 1 base, leaving 7 bases not matched to a gene. This CDR3 is built from 14 residues. Looked up from germline, CDR1 is SQVTM and CDR2 is ANQGSEA. Written as DNA, the CDR3 is TGCAGCGCTTATTACAGGGGGCCGAACACTGAAGCTTTCTTT. Translation: CSAYYRGPNTEAFF.

This clonotype was found many times. The chain employs TRBV7-2 and TRBJ2-7; D is unresolved. Trimming pared 3 bases from V and 2 bases from J, leaving 8 bases between. This CDR3 is 13 amino acids long. Germline values: CDR1 SGHTA, CDR2 FQGNSA. The CDR3 region has the DNA TGTGCCAGCAGCTTGACAATCGCCTACGAGCAGTACTTC. It specifies CASSLTIAYEQYF.

The chain employs TRBV5-1 and TRBJ2-2; D gene uncertain. The CDR3 totals 15 residues. Germline-derived CDR1 and CDR2 are SGHRS and YFSETQ. V lost 6 bases and J 5 bases, leaving 17 bases between the germline ends. In DNA form, the CDR3 reads TGCGCCAGCACTAACTCTGGTTCGGAGACCGGGGAGCTGTTTTTT. It is translated as CASTNSGSETGELFF.

The CDR3 nucleotides read TGTGCCAGCAGCTTAGGTGGGATGGACATTCAGTACTTC. Its protein is CASSLGGMDIQYF. The chain links TRBV7-9 to TRBJ2-4, with D unclear. The CDR3 is 13 amino acids. The germline gives CDR1 SEHNR, CDR2 FQNEAQ (reference sequence). V gave up 1 base and J gave up 8 bases, with 9 bases separating them.

The chain combines TRBV12-3 or TRBV12-4 with TRBJ1-1, with TRBD1 identical over 8 bases. This CDR3 is 12 amino acids long. V lost 7 bases and J lost 7; bases outside the gene matches: 5. The CDR3 DNA is TGTGCCAGCACTCGGGACAGGAGTGAAGCTTTCTTT. This codes for CASTRDRSEAFF.

In this sample, this clonotype turned up many times. The chain carries TRBV29-1 and TRBJ2-3; either TRBD1 or TRBD2 may supply D (5 bases each). The CDR3 runs 13 residues. Trimming removed 4 bases at V and 2 bases at J, with 10 bases between. CDR1 is SQVTM, CDR2 ANQGSEA, per germline. The CDR3, as DNA: TGCAGCGTTGCTGGGACGCACACAGATACGCAGTATTTT. This translates into CSVAGTHTDTQYF.

CDR3 sequence (DNA): TGTGCCAGTAGGTCTAGCGGGTGCTACAATGAGCAGTTCTTC. Protein product: CASRSSGCYNEQFF. J is TRBJ2-1 and V is TRBV19, with 8 positions matching TRBD2. J was trimmed by 3 bases and V by 6 bases; bases with no gene match: 4. CDR1 LNHDA and CDR2 SQIVND come from the germline V gene (reference sequence). The CDR3 spans 14 residues. Based on the CDR3 plus reference TRBV19 and TRBJ2-1, the full variable domain is DGGITQSPKYLFRKEGQNVTLSCEQNLNHDAMYWYRQDPGQGLRLIYYSQIVNDFQKGDIAEGYSVSREKKESFPLTVTSAQKNPTAFYLCASRSSGCYNEQFFGPGTRLTVL.

This clonotype was picked up a small number of times. The J gene is TRBJ2-2, the V gene TRBV20-1; D possibly matches TRBD1 or TRBD2 (5 bases each). The length of the CDR3 is 23 residues. Germline V gene sequence: CDR1 DFQATT, CDR2 SNEGSKA (reference sequence). V was trimmed by 0 bases and J by 2 bases, leaving 34 bases between them. The CDR3 region is CSAREADIHSWAIKSTNTGELFF. The CDR3 DNA reads TGCAGTGCTAGAGAAGCGGACATACATTCTTGGGCAATCAAATCCACCAACACCGGGGAGCTGTTTTTT.

V is TRBV29-1 and J is TRBJ2-2; 10 bases map to TRBD1. The CDR3 covers 14 residues. The V gene's germline CDR1 is SQVTM and CDR2 ANQGSEA. With V trimmed by 7 bases and J by 4 bases, 6 bases remained unmatched. The CDR3 sequence: CSGGGTGVTGELFF. The CDR3 DNA sequence: TGCAGCGGTGGCGGGACAGGGGTCACCGGGGAGCTGTTTTTT.